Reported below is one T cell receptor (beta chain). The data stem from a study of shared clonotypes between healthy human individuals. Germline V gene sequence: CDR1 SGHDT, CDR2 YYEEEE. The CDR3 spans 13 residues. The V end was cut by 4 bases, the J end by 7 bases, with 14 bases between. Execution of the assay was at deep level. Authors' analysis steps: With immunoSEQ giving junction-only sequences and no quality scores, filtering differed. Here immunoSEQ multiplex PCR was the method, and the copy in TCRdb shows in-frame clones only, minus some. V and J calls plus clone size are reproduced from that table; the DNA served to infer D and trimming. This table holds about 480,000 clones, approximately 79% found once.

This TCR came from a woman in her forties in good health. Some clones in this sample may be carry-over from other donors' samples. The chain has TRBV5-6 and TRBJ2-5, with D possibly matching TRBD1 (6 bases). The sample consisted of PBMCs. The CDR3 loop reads CASSTGLSGTQYF. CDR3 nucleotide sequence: TGTGCCAGCAGCACAGGGCTCTCAGGGACCCAGTACTTC.